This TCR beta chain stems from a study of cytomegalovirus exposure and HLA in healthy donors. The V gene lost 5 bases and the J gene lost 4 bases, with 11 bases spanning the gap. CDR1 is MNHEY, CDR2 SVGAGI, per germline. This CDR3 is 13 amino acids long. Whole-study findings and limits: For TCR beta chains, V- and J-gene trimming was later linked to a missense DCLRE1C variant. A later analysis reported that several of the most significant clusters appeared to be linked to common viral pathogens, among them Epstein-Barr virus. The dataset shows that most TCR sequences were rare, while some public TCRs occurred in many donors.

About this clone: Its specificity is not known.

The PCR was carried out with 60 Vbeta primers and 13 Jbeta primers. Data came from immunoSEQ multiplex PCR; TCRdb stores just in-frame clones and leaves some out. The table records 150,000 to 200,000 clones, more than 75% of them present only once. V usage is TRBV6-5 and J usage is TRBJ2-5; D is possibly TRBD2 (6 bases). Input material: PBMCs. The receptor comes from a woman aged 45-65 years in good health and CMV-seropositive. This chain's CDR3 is CASSPRLVETQYF. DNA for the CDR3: TGTGCCAGCAGTCCCCGACTAGTAGAGACCCAGTACTTC.